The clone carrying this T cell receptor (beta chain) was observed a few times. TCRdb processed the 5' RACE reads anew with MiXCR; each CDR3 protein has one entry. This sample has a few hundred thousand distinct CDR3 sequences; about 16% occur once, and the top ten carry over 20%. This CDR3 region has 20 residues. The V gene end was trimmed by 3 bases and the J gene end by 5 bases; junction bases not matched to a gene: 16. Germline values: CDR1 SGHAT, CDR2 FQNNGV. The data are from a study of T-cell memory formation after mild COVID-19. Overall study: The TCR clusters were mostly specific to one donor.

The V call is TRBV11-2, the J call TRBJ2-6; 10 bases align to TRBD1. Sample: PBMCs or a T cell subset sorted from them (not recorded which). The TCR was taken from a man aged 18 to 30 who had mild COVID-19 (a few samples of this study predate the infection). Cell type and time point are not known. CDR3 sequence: CASSFWVGRQGALRANVLTF. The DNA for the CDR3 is TGTGCCAGCAGCTTTTGGGTGGGGAGACAGGGGGCGCTGAGGGCCAACGTCCTGACTTTC.